This T cell receptor beta chain was recovered during a study of T cells in localized non-small cell lung cancer. In the case of this clone: The antigen remains unidentified.

Repertoires were generated with immunoSEQ multiplex PCR, while TCRdb's copy carries only in-frame clones and drops some. The sample holds 25,000 to 40,000 clones, about four fifths seen once. The V gene lost 7 bases and the J gene lost 8 bases, with 17 bases spanning the gap. CDR1 and CDR2 (germline): MDHEN, SYDVKM. This CDR3 is 13 amino acids long. General study points: Increased T cell density in blood showed an association with longer overall survival.

V gene TRBV28 combines with J gene TRBJ1-1; D is unresolved. Sequenced here: peripheral blood, sampled before any cancer treatment. The clonotype was recovered from a male donor older than 55 with stage III squamous cell lung carcinoma. The CDR3 loop reads CASTVAGFPEAFF. In DNA, the CDR3 is TGTGCCAGCACAGTAGCTGGTTTCCCCGAAGCTTTCTTT.